This T cell receptor beta chain is from a study of sequential checkpoint blockade in melanoma. Study background: Patients were randomized 1:1 to nivolumab-then-ipilimumab or ipilimumab-then-nivolumab first-line. After both sequences, patients received maintenance nivolumab.

The CDR3 has 13 residues. Trimming removed 6 bases at V and 0 bases at J, with 6 bases between. CDR1 and CDR2 from the germline V gene are MNHNS and SASEGT. A single count supports this clone. The treatment: randomized to nivolumab then ipilimumab (arm A) or the reverse (arm B). None of the patients previously received DNA-damaging chemotherapy. Live CD3+CD8+ CD19− CD56− cells were sorted from PBMCs. Measured with immunoSEQ multiplex PCR; TCRdb has only the in-frame clones, and not every one. The sample lists 13,000 to 15,000 clones; about three quarters were seen once. This chain joins TRBV6-1 and TRBJ2-1; no definite D call. Here the sequenced sample was CD8+ T cells sorted from blood (inferred from file names), taken from a patient given nivolumab and ipilimumab in sequence. The clonotype was recovered from a human donor with melanoma. CDR3 DNA sequence: TGTGCCAGCAGGTTGAGCTCCTACAATGAGCAGTTCTTC. This gives the protein CASRLSSYNEQFF.